This TCR beta chain was sequenced during a study of blood T cells in healthy people across ages. Study-level background: About one barcoded beta molecule per two T cells was the capture yield of template switching. Overall study findings and caveats: A strong correlation was seen between TCR beta diversity and naive T cell percentage.

The sample providers were healthy Caucasian people from Russia, aged about 6 to 95. A second PCR, run for 7 to 11 cycles, used a sample-barcoded 5' primer plus a J-beta primer mix. Each cDNA molecule carried a tag from a template-switch adaptor that contained 12 random nucleotides. TCRdb recomputed calls from the 5' RACE reads with MiXCR, one row per CDR3 protein. The table shows fewer than 2,000,000 distinct CDR3 sequences, with about 39% occurring only once. Turning to this clonotype: Antigen specificity is unknown.

Sequencing was performed on blood. This receptor was identified in a human donor in good health.

In nucleotides, the CDR3 is TGTGCCACCAGTGATCAAGGGACAGGGGATGGCTACACCTTC. It specifies CATSDQGTGDGYTF. The rearrangement uses TRBV24-1 and TRBJ1-2; 10 bases fit TRBD1. Trimming took 3 bases from V and 6 from J; bases not matched to a gene: 3. This CDR3 has 14 residues. In germline, CDR1 is KGHDR, CDR2 SFDVKD.